The 11 T cell receptor beta chains listed next were all sequenced from one sample in a study of blood T cell repertoires in COVID-19. Data came from immunoSEQ multiplex PCR; TCRdb stores just in-frame clones and leaves some out. This table holds roughly 100,000 clones, 88% found once. Material: peripheral blood. The origin of the receptors is a human donor in a cohort sampled during active COVID-19.

CDR3 DNA: TGTGCCAGCAGTGAATTTGAGAACAGAAACTACGAGCAGTACTTC. Protein sequence: CASSEFENRNYEQYF. This rearrangement joins TRBV25-1 to TRBJ2-7; unclear D gene. V lost 1 base, J lost 3 bases, and 13 bases lay in between. CDR1 MGHDK and CDR2 SYGVNS come from the germline V gene. The CDR3 runs 15 residues.

This rearrangement joins TRBV24-1 to TRBJ2-7; 9 bases agree with TRBD1. The V segment lost 3 bases and the J segment 7 bases; nucleotides outside the gene matches: 12. Germline assignment: CDR1 KGHDR and CDR2 SFDVKD. The CDR3 is 16 amino acids. The CDR3 bases are TGTGCCACCAGTGATCCGCGGTTACAGGGGGCAGAGGAGCAGTACTTC. This codes for CATSDPRLQGAEEQYF.

This rearrangement joins TRBV28 to TRBJ1-2, with D possibly being TRBD1 (6 bases). The V and J ends lost 4 bases and 5 bases respectively, with 11 bases between them. Germline V gene sequence: CDR1 MDHEN, CDR2 SYDVKM. CDR3 length: 13 amino acids. CDR3 coding DNA: TGTGCCAGCAGTTATGGGGGCGCATATGGCTACACCTTC. Protein sequence: CASSYGGAYGYTF.

The genes are TRBV30 and TRBJ2-2; 10 bases match TRBD2. Germline V gives CDR1 GTSNPN, CDR2 SVGIG (reference sequence). V lost 0 bases and J lost 6; bases outside the gene matches: 4. The CDR3 has 15 amino acids. CDR3 loop: CAWSVTSGMAGELFF. The CDR3 nucleotides read TGTGCCTGGAGTGTAACTAGCGGGATGGCCGGGGAGCTGTTTTTT.

A few counts support this clone. V usage is TRBV5-1 and J usage is TRBJ1-1; D is undetermined. Germline assignment: CDR1 SGHRS and CDR2 YFSETQ. V lost 7 bases to trimming and J lost 0 bases, with 10 bases between them. The CDR3 length is 13 residues. CDR3 sequence: CASSGDMNTEAFF. The CDR3, as DNA: TGCGCCAGCTCCGGGGATATGAACACTGAAGCTTTCTTT.

In this sample, this clone turned up a few times. The V call is TRBV7-8, the J call TRBJ2-5; D is ambiguous. V lost 4 bases, J lost 5 bases, and 8 bases lay in between. The CDR3 runs 12 residues. Germline CDR1 and CDR2: SGHVS and FQNEAQ. The CDR3 DNA follows: TGTGCCAGCAGCTACGGTTGGGAGACCCAGTACTTC. It codes for CASSYGWETQYF.

V is TRBV6-4 and J is TRBJ1-1; D gene uncertain. The CDR3 is 13 amino acids. CDR1 MRHNA and CDR2 SNTAGT come from the germline V gene. Trimming took off 6 bases at V and 6 bases at J, with 14 bases between the two ends. The CDR3 is CASSQQLFAEAFF. Written as DNA, the CDR3 is TGTGCCAGCAGCCAACAGCTTTTTGCTGAAGCTTTCTTT.

The chain employs TRBV21-1 and TRBJ2-7; the table names TRBD2, a call not compared with the DNA. TRBV21-1 is described as a pseudogene. This CDR3 contains 19 residues. The CDR3: CASSKVKTSGRPPTYEQYF. In DNA, the CDR3 is TGTGCCAGCAGCAAAGTAAAAACTAGCGGGAGGCCGCCAACCTACGAGCAGTACTTC.

The V and J genes are TRBV9 and TRBJ2-1; tentative D call: TRBD2 (6 bases). Germline V lookup: CDR1 SGDLS, CDR2 YYNGEE. The V end lost 1 base, the J end lost 7 bases, and 12 bases lay between the germline ends. The CDR3 has 14 residues. The DNA of the CDR3 is TGTGCCAGCAGCGTAACGGGAGCAGATAATGAGCAGTTCTTC. Its translation: CASSVTGADNEQFF.

CDR3 DNA sequence: TGTGCCAGCAGCCCAGGGACAGCCCGTCAGTACTTC. This codes for CASSPGTARQYF. The V gene is TRBV11-2, the J gene TRBJ2-7, with 7 bases matching TRBD1. Trimming cost V 5 bases and J 10 bases; bases outside gene matches: 8. Germline assignment: CDR1 SGHAT and CDR2 FQNNGV. CDR3 length: 12 amino acids.

The V call is TRBV10-2, the J call TRBJ2-2; 8 bases align to TRBD2. The CDR3 spans 16 residues. V shed 4 bases, J shed 0 bases, and the junction held 4 bases outside the gene matches. The germline gives CDR1 WSHSY, CDR2 SAAADI. CDR3 sequence: CASSGLGGANTGELFF. In DNA, the CDR3 is TGCGCCAGCAGTGGACTCGGGGGGGCGAACACCGGGGAGCTGTTTTTT.